The clone carrying this T cell receptor (delta chain) was recorded a few times. As yet, its antigen is unknown. The data originate from a study of Vδ1+ human thymocytes. RNA was extracted from the cells and then reverse transcribed. The CDR3 regions were amplified by multiplex PCR from V-gene primers to a constant-region primer. TCRdb called clones anew from the multiplex PCR reads with CATT. The table has roughly 56,000 delta-chain clones, approximately 15% seen once. Germline V lookup: CDR1 TSWWSYY, CDR2 QGS. Unmatched junction bases numbered 27, after V lost 5 bases and J lost 0 bases. The CDR3 loop spans 22 amino acids. Study findings and constraints: Many TRG clonotypes were shared between donors; TRD repertoires were essentially private. Thymic TRG and TRD repertoires appeared highly polyclonal. Thymic delta-chain repertoires held 15% to 20% Vdelta2 sequences and few Vdelta3, despite high sort purity.

This TCR derives from a girl less than two years old who had congenital heart surgery. The chain uses TRDV1 and TRDJ1, with 7 bases that match TRDD3. The specimen was Vdelta1+ gamma-delta thymocytes from the thymus. Stated subset: FACS-sorted CD3+ TCRalphabeta- TCRVdelta1+ TCRVdelta2- thymocytes. This CDR3 reads CALGTRGLLQPHGGRYTDKLIF. In DNA form, the CDR3 reads TGTGCTCTTGGGACGAGGGGCCTCCTCCAACCTCATGGGGGACGGTACACCGATAAACTCATCTTT.